These 25 T cell receptor beta chains came from one sample sequenced in a study of cytomegalovirus exposure and HLA in healthy donors. Primers included in the PCR were 60 Vbeta and 13 Jbeta primers. Clones were read by immunoSEQ multiplex PCR, and TCRdb kept only the in-frame ones, dropping some. This sample's table reports about 130,000 clones. Sequencing was done on a sample of PBMCs. The receptors here all came from a man younger than 35 in good health and CMV-seronegative.

The gene calls are TRBV10-3 and TRBJ2-5; TRBD2 matches 9 bases. Looked up from germline, CDR1 is ENHRY and CDR2 is SYGVKD. V trimming: 0 bases; J trimming: 5 bases; junction bases outside the gene matches: 1. CDR3 length equals 14 residues. DNA of the CDR3: TGTGCCATCAGTGAGTCAGGACTAGCGGAGACCCAGTACTTC. Translating gives CAISESGLAETQYF.

V is TRBV28 and J is TRBJ2-2, with D tentatively TRBD1 (6 bases). CDR1 and CDR2 from the germline V gene are MDHEN and SYDVKM. V was trimmed by 5 bases and J by 1 base, leaving 8 bases between them. The CDR3 runs to 14 residues. In DNA form, the CDR3 reads TGTGCCAGCAGTGGGGACATGAACACCGGGGAGCTGTTTTTT. Translated: CASSGDMNTGELFF.

The chain couples TRBV5-1 to TRBJ2-2, with D possibly TRBD2 on 5 matching bases. Between the trimmed V and J ends, which lost 4 bases and 7 bases, there was a span of 11 bases. CDR1 SGHRS and CDR2 YFSETQ come from the germline V gene. This CDR3 comprises 13 residues. The CDR3 nucleotides read TGCGCCAGCAGCGAGCTAGAGGGCGGGGAGCTGTTTTTT. Amino acid sequence: CASSELEGGELFF. Complete variable domain (other parts from reference TRBV5-1 and TRBJ2-2): KAGVTQTPRYLIKTRGQQVTLSCSPISGHRSVSWYQQTPGQGLQFLFEYFSETQRNKGNFPGRFSGRQFSNSRSEMNVSTLELGDSALYLCASSELEGGELFFGEGSRLTVL.

The rearrangement uses TRBV5-8 and TRBJ2-1; D gene ambiguous. Germline loops: CDR1 SGHTS, CDR2 YDEGEE. The CDR3 sequence is 14 residues long. The V and J ends lost 0 bases and 7 bases respectively, with 11 bases between them. The CDR3 is CASSLVLSFNEQFF. The CDR3 bases are TGTGCCAGCAGCTTGGTCTTATCCTTTAATGAGCAGTTCTTC.

The chain employs TRBV7-9 and TRBJ1-3, with D unclear. Per germline, CDR1 SEHNR and CDR2 FQNEAQ (reference sequence). Trimming shortened V by 0 bases and J by 7 bases, and 4 bases separated the two germline ends. This CDR3 spans 12 amino acids. The CDR3 DNA sequence: TGTGCCAGCAGCTTAGCGCAGAACACCATATATTTT. Its translation: CASSLAQNTIYF.

The chain couples TRBV4-3 to TRBJ2-7; 8 nucleotides agree with TRBD1. Germline-derived CDR1 and CDR2 are LGHNA and YSLEER. This CDR3 spans 15 amino acids. V shed 0 bases and J 4 bases; nucleotides not matched to a gene: 5. CDR3 region: CASSQDWTGSYEQYF. The CDR3 DNA follows: TGCGCCAGCAGCCAAGATTGGACAGGGTCATACGAGCAGTACTTC.

The chain employs TRBV7-2 and TRBJ2-2; 8 positions match TRBD2. V gave up 5 bases and J gave up 4 bases; unmatched junction bases: 9. The CDR3 consists of 16 residues. CDR1 and CDR2 (germline): SGHTA, FQGNSA. The CDR3 region has the DNA TGTGCCAGCAGCCCCCTCGAGCGGGAGCTCACCGGGGAGCTGTTTTTT. It encodes CASSPLERELTGELFF. Filled out from reference TRBV7-2 and TRBJ2-2, the complete variable domain reads GAGVSQSPSNKVTEKGKDVELRCDPISGHTALYWYRQSLGQGLEFLIYFQGNSAPDKSGLPSDRFSAERTGGSVSTLTIQRTQQEDSAVYLCASSPLERELTGELFFGEGSRLTVL.

This rearrangement joins TRBV6-5 to TRBJ2-1; unclear D gene. CDR3 length: 14 amino acids. V lost 0 bases to trimming and J lost 6 bases, with 9 bases between them. Per the germline V gene, CDR1 is MNHEY and CDR2 is SVGAGI. The CDR3 DNA is TGTGCCAGCAGTTACTCGCCCAGAGGCAATGAGCAGTTCTTC. This encodes CASSYSPRGNEQFF.

The chain carries TRBV14 and TRBJ1-4; 7 bases are a match to TRBD1. The CDR3 is 15 amino acids. Trimming at V came to 1 base and at J to 7 bases, leaving 6 bases not matched to a gene. Germline assignment: CDR1 SGHDN and CDR2 FVKESK. CDR3 sequence: CASSQGDSYSEKLFF. For the CDR3, the DNA is TGTGCCAGCAGCCAAGGGGACAGTTACTCTGAAAAACTGTTTTTT.

The chain combines TRBV11-3 with TRBJ2-6; D unresolved. The CDR3 is made up of 16 amino acids. Trimming removed 5 bases at V and 4 bases at J, with 15 bases between. Germline values: CDR1 SGHNT, CDR2 YENEEA. CDR3: CASSHTGQPGANVLTF. CDR3 nucleotide sequence: TGTGCCAGCAGCCATACCGGTCAACCCGGGGCCAACGTCCTGACTTTC.

This chain links TRBV7-8 with TRBJ1-1, with D maybe TRBD1 (6 bases). This CDR3 comprises 14 residues. V lost 2 bases and J 6 bases, leaving 13 bases between the germline ends. Germline V gives CDR1 SGHVS, CDR2 FQNEAQ. The CDR3 nucleotides are TGTGCCAGCAGCTTATATCAGGGGCGGGCTGAAGCTTTCTTT. Its translation is CASSLYQGRAEAFF.

The V gene is TRBV6-5, the J gene TRBJ1-5, with D perhaps matching TRBD1 (6 bases). V was shortened by 4 bases and J by 5 bases, with 12 bases between the two germline ends. The germline gives CDR1 MNHEY, CDR2 SVGAGI. The CDR3 spans 14 residues. The CDR3 is CASSFQTGYQPQHF. Written as DNA, the CDR3 is TGTGCCAGCAGTTTCCAAACAGGGTATCAGCCCCAGCATTTT.

The rearrangement links TRBV2 to TRBJ2-5; perhaps TRBD1 as D (5 bases). The last part of the DNA fits TRBJ2-7 better; the J call may be wrong. There are 12 residues in the CDR3. Germline assignment: CDR1 SNHLY and CDR2 FYNNEI. For the CDR3, the DNA is TGTGCCAGCAGGATCCAGGGATACGAGCAGTACTTC. It codes for CASRIQGYEQYF.

This chain links TRBV11-3 with TRBJ2-3; TRBD2 is a possible D gene (6 bases). CDR1 is SGHNT and CDR2 is YENEEA in the germline V gene. This CDR3 has 13 residues. V lost 6 bases and J lost 2, with 9 bases in between. The CDR3 is CASSGTYTDTQYF. CDR3 coding DNA: TGTGCCAGCAGTGGGACTTACACAGATACGCAGTATTTT.

V usage is TRBV15 and J usage is TRBJ2-1; 12 bases are a match to TRBD2. V lost 1 base, J lost 14 bases, and 12 bases stayed unmatched. CDR3 size: 16 residues. The germline gives CDR1 LNHNV, CDR2 YYDKDF (reference sequence). The CDR3 region is CATSRASSGGAMDKFF. The CDR3 DNA sequence: TGTGCCACCAGCAGAGCTTCTAGCGGGGGGGCCATGGATAAGTTCTTC.

The chain combines TRBV6-4 with TRBJ1-5, with 10 bases aligning to TRBD1. Germline V gives CDR1 MRHNA, CDR2 SNTAGT. Unmatched junction bases numbered 3, after V lost 4 bases and J lost 3 bases. The CDR3 sequence is 15 residues long. CDR3 sequence reads: CASSGTGGDNQPQHF. The DNA of the CDR3 is TGTGCCAGCAGTGGGACAGGGGGGGACAATCAGCCCCAGCATTTT.

The V call is TRBV4-3, the J call TRBJ2-3; 8 bases agree with TRBD1. CDR1 is LGHNA, CDR2 YSLEER, per germline. The CDR3 sequence is 16 residues long. The V gene end was trimmed by 4 bases and the J gene end by 0 bases; junction bases not matched to a gene: 6. CDR3 sequence reads: CASSRDRGQSTDTQYF. The CDR3 DNA reads TGCGCCAGCAGCCGAGACAGGGGCCAGAGCACAGATACGCAGTATTTT.

The rearrangement joins TRBV6-4 to TRBJ2-5; a possible D gene is TRBD2 (5 bases). V was pared by 7 bases and J by 5 bases, with 20 bases between. CDR1 is MRHNA, CDR2 SNTAGT, per germline. The CDR3 has 15 residues. Here the CDR3 reads CASTPALALGETQYF. CDR3 DNA sequence: TGTGCCAGCACCCCAGCGCTAGCTTTGGGGGAGACCCAGTACTTC.

The chain joins TRBV11-2 to TRBJ2-1; 10 bases align to TRBD2. CDR1 SGHAT and CDR2 FQNNGV come from the germline V gene. The V gene end was trimmed by 5 bases and the J gene end by 6 bases; junction bases not matched to a gene: 7. The CDR3 is 15 residues long. The CDR3, as DNA: TGTGCCAGCAGCCGCGAGATAGCGGGAGGCAATGAGCAGTTCTTC. Its protein product is CASSREIAGGNEQFF. Based on the CDR3 plus reference TRBV11-2 and TRBJ2-1, the full variable domain is EAGVAQSPRYKIIEKRQSVAFWCNPISGHATLYWYQQILGQGPKLLIQFQNNGVVDDSQLPKDRFSAERLKGVDSTLKIQPAKLEDSAVYLCASSREIAGGNEQFFGPGTRLTVL.

The V and J genes are TRBV5-1 and TRBJ2-4; 8 positions agree with TRBD1. The trim removed 0 bases at V and 6 bases at J, leaving 8 bases unmatched. The CDR3 is 16 residues long. The V gene's germline CDR1 is SGHRS and CDR2 YFSETQ. In nucleotides, the CDR3 is TGCGCCAGCAGCTTGGGGACAGGGTGGCTGGGAAACATTCAGTACTTC. It yields the protein CASSLGTGWLGNIQYF.

V usage is TRBV19 and J usage is TRBJ1-6; 7 bases align to TRBD1. The CDR3 has 16 residues. V trimming: 0 bases; J trimming: 7 bases; junction bases outside the gene matches: 6. CDR1 is LNHDA, CDR2 SQIVND, per germline (reference sequence). Written as DNA, the CDR3 is TGTGCCAGTAGTATAGACGGACAGGAAGGGAATTCACCCCTCCACTTT. Protein sequence: CASSIDGQEGNSPLHF.

The chain links TRBV27 to TRBJ2-3, with 9 bases that match TRBD2. Trimming at V came to 5 bases and at J to 5 bases, leaving 11 bases not matched to a gene. Germline V gives CDR1 MNHEY, CDR2 SMNVEV (reference sequence). There are 16 residues in the CDR3. CDR3 bases: TGTGCCAGCAGTGATCTTACTAGCGGGCGAGGAGATACGCAGTATTTT. Protein sequence: CASSDLTSGRGDTQYF.

The chain carries TRBV7-2 and TRBJ2-3; D gene uncertain. Trimming removed 6 bases at V and 0 bases at J, with 16 bases between. CDR1 is SGHTA and CDR2 is FQGNSA in the germline V gene. This CDR3 has 16 amino acids. The CDR3 nucleotides are TGTGCCAGCAGACAAAGTGGCGGTTCTAGCACAGATACGCAGTATTTT. Amino acids: CASRQSGGSSTDTQYF.

The V call is TRBV27, the J call TRBJ2-2; TRBD1 agrees at 9 bases. The CDR3 totals 16 residues. The ends lost 5 bases at V and 7 bases at J; junction bases unmatched: 11. In germline, CDR1 is MNHEY, CDR2 SMNVEV (reference sequence). This chain's CDR3 is CASSHYRGRSVGELFF. Written as DNA, the CDR3 is TGTGCCAGCAGTCACTACAGGGGGCGTTCAGTCGGGGAGCTGTTTTTT.

The chain combines TRBV13 with TRBJ2-7; 10 bases fit TRBD1. The length of the CDR3 is 16 residues. V shed 5 bases, J shed 5 bases, and the junction held 12 bases outside the gene matches. Germline assignment: CDR1 PRHDT and CDR2 FYEKMQ (reference sequence). The CDR3 region has the DNA TGTGCCAGCAGCCGAAATCTAGACAGGGGGCACGACGAGCAGTACTTC. It codes for CASSRNLDRGHDEQYF.